The TCR beta chain under discussion was sequenced for a study of blood T cell repertoires in COVID-19. Overall study context: From T cells, B-cell-depleted T cells, or PBMCs came the material, which was cDNA or gDNA.

Produced via immunoSEQ multiplex PCR; TCRdb's table is partial and in-frame only. The data show roughly 52,000 clones, with approximately 80% seen just once and approximately 10% held by the top ten. V lost 3 bases to trimming and J lost 2 bases; unmatched junction nucleotides: 11. CDR1 is KGHSH and CDR2 is LQKENI in the germline V gene. This CDR3 is built from 18 residues. This TCR derives from a man aged 80 or over with COVID-19, enrolled during active disease. This sequence joins TRBV18 and TRBJ1-5; TRBD1 agrees at 9 bases. Sequencing was performed on peripheral blood. In DNA form, the CDR3 reads TGTGCCAGCTCACCTGTCCCGGGACAGGGTGGGGGCAATCAGCCCCAGCATTTT. Protein sequence: CASSPVPGQGGGNQPQHF.